This TCR beta chain was retrieved from a study of cytomegalovirus exposure and HLA in healthy donors (dated by TCRdb to the late 2010s). Notes on the research overall: An earlier analysis of fewer than 750 of the donors reported 276 Gb of sequence data and 100 million to 120 million unique TCR beta sequences obtained from about 179 million T cells. About 330 gigabases of sequencing data and approximately 92 million unique TCR sequences made up an early release that covered approximately 650 HLA-typed donors. Among the roughly 400 genotyped donors, roughly 80% belonged to the genetic ancestry cluster associated with self-reported Caucasian donors. The study was designed to test whether signatures of past pathogen exposure could be identified by cataloging public T cell receptors. The study used immunosequencing to profile the T cell repertoires of approximately 630 subjects and linked those repertoires to cytomegalovirus serostatus. Besides the first cohort of some 670 subjects, a separate validation cohort made up of 120 different subjects was used. The study combined high-throughput TCR immunosequencing, statistical association of individual TCRs with disease status, and machine learning to predict cytomegalovirus infection status. A later analysis re-analyzed previously published TCR beta repertoires from 660 or so donors and added high-resolution HLA genotyping to study TCR occurrence patterns. Rather than using new phenotypic data, the later analysis identified candidate immune exposures from TCR beta sequences and from how often those sequences occurred across donors. In an earlier analysis of around 540 of the donors, high-throughput TCR beta sequencing was used to judge whether each TCR beta V gene segment behaved as functional or pseudogenic. Donor age, sex, ethnicity and CMV serostatus were compiled together with the repertoire data. A later genetic analysis used genome-wide SNP genotypes for about 60% of the roughly 700 donors, treating that subset as a discovery cohort. All discovery cohort repertoires had been generated using a single sequencing platform. Both class I and class II loci were covered by HLA typing, at four-digit resolution. Typing coverage differed by locus: A, B, C, DRB1 and DQB1 were typed in roughly 620-640 donors, DQA1 in about 560, DPA1 in around 580, and DPB1 in 472. Roughly 5 DR-DQ haplotypes were treated as single units for association and clustering because of strong linkage in the cohort. Among a few hundred genotyped donors of the cohort, an average of 235,054 unique TCR beta nucleotide sequences were sequenced per donor, 15% to 20% of them non-productive. Overall study results and their limits: The cohort was sequenced for TCR beta chains only, and without alpha or paired-chain data the features that could be detected were limited. According to the authors, the approach could potentially be generalized to other disease states and immunological phenotypes. Some IMGT-functional V segments, including TRBV6-2 and TRBV6-3, could not be distinguished by the 87-base-pair reads and were therefore excluded. The sequencing pipeline was judged likely to have produced a cluster of highly shared sequence variants as a technical artifact. At a false discovery rate of 0.05, a later analysis linked under 20,000 TCR beta sequences to specific HLA alleles. In vitro tests confirmed that a few of the cytomegalovirus-associated TCR beta chains recognize cytomegalovirus antigens. Roughly uniform sequencing depth across donors was assumed in presence/absence analyses, although this assumption may not hold. The earlier analysis of 587 of the donors excluded fewer than 20 rarely observed V segments, including chromosome 9 orphons, because counts were too low. A later genetic analysis associated a missense DCLRE1C variant with V-gene and J-gene trimming of TCR beta chains, and an independent cohort replicated the association. The study gave a list of some 150 TCR beta chains associated with cytomegalovirus. A further reported finding was that TCR beta sequences accurately predicted the HLA-A and HLA-B alleles for most subjects in the first cohort. When HLA alleles, especially DR and DQ, strongly co-occurred, TCR associations were difficult to assign to individual alleles. In a later analysis, several top co-occurrence clusters were reported to appear linked to parvovirus B19, influenza, CMV and Epstein-Barr virus. Most CMV-associated TCR beta chains appeared to be HLA-restricted in a later analysis, and the HLA associations seemed to be driven largely by CMV exposure. In both the original and validation cohorts, the classifier was reported to diagnose cytomegalovirus status with high specificity and sensitivity. A later analysis found that TCR association rates varied across HLA loci, with DRB1 alleles showing the most associated TCRs and HLA-C alleles the fewest. Linkage disequilibrium might explain the correlated functional status among segregating V segments, but an unknown experimental factor could not be ruled out. In an earlier analysis of about 550 of the donors, most TCR beta V segments were observed in productive rearrangements about 90% or about 30% of the time, broadly matching IMGT annotations. For the cohort, immune exposure information was limited to CMV serostatus. According to a later genetic analysis, donors in an Asian-associated ancestry cluster had fewer N-insertions in productive TCRs than the approximately 630-donor mean. Across donors, most TCR sequences were observed very rarely, whereas some public TCRs were present in many individuals. Because some donors lacked HLA typing at each locus, the association tests relied only on the typed subset. In a later analysis, HLA-associated TCR beta chains were found to be more clonally expanded and to have lower generation probabilities than equally common non-associated chains.

The CDR3 starts with the cysteine, ends with the phenylalanine, and has 15 residues. Only the CDR3 DNA stays, 45 bases, in frame from base 1. Taken from the germline V gene, the CDR1 and CDR2 loops are SGHDT and YYEEEE. From V the trimming removes 0 bases and from J it removes 4 bases, while the gene matches leave 6 bases of the junction unaccounted for. The cohort was made up of under 800 healthy bone marrow donors. All cohort members were sampled while nominally healthy, although unrecorded immune exposures were likely present. The donor was CMV seronegative and belonged to the group of around 400 seronegative cohort members. A peripheral blood sample was provided by each donor, and peripheral blood mononuclear cells were used for TCR beta sequencing. The Qiagen DNeasy Blood Extraction Kit was used to extract genomic DNA from the blood cell samples. Concerning this clone itself: The specificity of this receptor is unknown. No base-level quality is on record; no much larger clone is a single base apart.

The library was obtained by the immunoSEQ multiplex PCR assay. For the multiplex PCR, a mixture combining 60 forward primers for TCR Vbeta segments and 13 reverse primers for TCR Jbeta segments was used. The CDR3 region of rearranged TCR beta genes was amplified from genomic DNA with a multiplex PCR assay. Amplified TCR beta libraries were sequenced as 87-base-pair reads on the Illumina HiSeq System. Per the authors' processing: Across the 600 to 700 repertoires, a later analysis counted tens of millions of unique TCR beta chains, 9.5 million to 13 million of which were shared by at least two donors. Raw reads were error-corrected and collapsed into unique sequences by a nearest-neighbor algorithm in which closely related sequences were merged to remove PCR and sequencing errors. V, D and J gene segments were assigned by aligning CDR3 sequences to IMGT reference sequences. For a sequence to be retained, at least a six-nucleotide match to both a V gene segment and a J gene segment was required. A rearrangement was called productive if the CDR3 had no stop codons and remained in frame with V and J, and every other rearrangement was called non-productive. CDR3 was defined according to IMGT convention as the region running from the second conserved V-encoded cysteine to the conserved J-encoded phenylalanine. The earlier analysis of fewer than 750 of the donors excluded sequences that lacked an unambiguous match to a single V gene segment. An earlier analysis of fewer than 750 of the donors called V segments functional above 56.7% productive rearrangements and segregating when the between-donor standard deviation exceeded 5%. A statistical classification framework was built to diagnose cytomegalovirus status from the catalog of TCR beta chain sequences. In a later analysis, V and J genes were assigned by comparing TCR nucleotide sequences against IMGT/GENE-DB human TR gene sequences. In a later analysis, CDR3 sequences and most-parsimonious VDJ recombination scenarios were assigned using the TCRdist pipeline. A later analysis defined each TCR beta chain by its CDR3 amino acid sequence plus V-gene family, and excluded reads lacking a unique V-gene family. A later analysis removed roughly 590 highly shared, low-generation-probability nucleotide sequences to deal with suspected cross-contamination and a sequencing artifact. In a later analysis, a clonal expansion index was calculated for each public chain from normalized within-repertoire ranks of inferred template counts. A later analysis computed generation probabilities with a VDJ recombination model fitted to out-of-frame rearrangements, and checked the results against IGoR. A later analysis scored TCR-TCR, TCR-HLA and TCR-CMV co-occurrence with hypergeometric tests, applying a repertoire-size bias correction to TCR pairs. False discovery rates were estimated in a later analysis by permuting HLA or CMV assignments 20 times. In a later analysis, co-occurring TCRs were grouped using DBSCAN, and TCRdist sequence similarity was added for clustering within HLA-allele-positive subsets. Repertoires with fewer than 30,000 or more than 120,000 public chains were left out of co-occurrence clustering, as were a few repertoires with anomalous nucleotide sharing. TCRdb stores this immuneACCESS table with in-frame sequences only. Part of the clones is absent; in the studies checked, under half of the shortfall reflects unresolved V genes, and no reason is known for the rest. The V and J calls and clone size are taken from that table; D and trimming were inferred from the DNA. The sample profile shows approximately 160,000 clones; over 75% of them were found once. The top ten clonotypes cover 0.55% to 0.8% of the sample.

Sequenced input: PBMCs. This chain joins TRBV5-6 to TRBJ1-1; 7 central nucleotides agree with TRBD1. The source of this sequence is a male donor in good health and CMV-seronegative. The CDR3 is CASSLVMGTATEAFF. The DNA is TGTGCCAGCAGCTTGGTTATGGGGACAGCCACTGAAGCTTTCTTT.